One sample yielded the 5 T cell receptor beta chains listed below, sequenced in a study of T cell responses to AZD1222 COVID-19 vaccine. Here immunoSEQ multiplex PCR was the method, and the copy in TCRdb shows in-frame clones only, minus some. The sample consists of about 73,000 clones, 88% of them appearing once. Sequencing used peripheral blood, obtained on day 0 of AZD1222 vaccination. The receptor source for this set is an adult in good health.

The J gene is TRBJ1-2, the V gene TRBV5-5; D may be TRBD1 (5 bases). Germline V gives CDR1 SGHKS, CDR2 YYEKEE (reference sequence). The germline V and J ends were trimmed by 4 bases and 7 bases, with 14 bases remaining between them. This CDR3 spans 13 amino acids. The CDR3 DNA is TGTGCCAGCAGCCCTTGGCCGGGGGGTGGCTACACCTTC. It specifies CASSPWPGGGYTF.

The chain joins TRBV14 to TRBJ2-7; the match to TRBD2 covers 8 bases. The CDR3 extends over 17 amino acids. In germline, CDR1 is SGHDN, CDR2 FVKESK. The V segment lost 1 base and the J segment 0 bases; nucleotides outside the gene matches: 8. The CDR3 here is CASSQGTTSGSSYEQYF. The CDR3 nucleotides read TGTGCCAGCAGCCAAGGAACTACTAGCGGCAGCTCCTACGAGCAGTACTTC.

This clone came up a few times. The rearrangement links TRBV4-1 to TRBJ1-2; 7 bases map to TRBD1. Looked up from germline, CDR1 is MGHRA and CDR2 is YSYEKL. The CDR3 has 16 amino acids. V was pared by 4 bases and J by 3 bases, with 11 bases of the junction left unmatched. The CDR3 DNA follows: TGCGCCAGCAGCCCACGAACCCTCGGACAGGACTATGGCTACACCTTC. Translation gives CASSPRTLGQDYGYTF.

This chain links TRBV11-2 with TRBJ1-2; 7 positions match TRBD1. After removal of 4 bases from V and 8 bases from J, the junction contained 13 bases not matched to a gene. The germline V gene has CDR1 SGHAT and CDR2 FQNNGV. This CDR3 comprises 15 residues. The CDR3 DNA reads TGTGCCAGCAGCTCCTCTCACCGGACAGGCCCAGGCTACACCTTC. Translating it yields CASSSSHRTGPGYTF.

This rearrangement joins TRBV9 to TRBJ2-1, with 10 bases that match TRBD1. J was trimmed by 2 bases and V by 4 bases; bases with no gene match: 15. Germline loops: CDR1 SGDLS, CDR2 YYNGEE. The length of the CDR3 is 19 residues. CDR3 in DNA: TGTGCCAGCAGCCCACGGGACAGGGGATTTCTCCTGGCCTACAATGAGCAGTTCTTC. This sequence encodes CASSPRDRGFLLAYNEQFF.